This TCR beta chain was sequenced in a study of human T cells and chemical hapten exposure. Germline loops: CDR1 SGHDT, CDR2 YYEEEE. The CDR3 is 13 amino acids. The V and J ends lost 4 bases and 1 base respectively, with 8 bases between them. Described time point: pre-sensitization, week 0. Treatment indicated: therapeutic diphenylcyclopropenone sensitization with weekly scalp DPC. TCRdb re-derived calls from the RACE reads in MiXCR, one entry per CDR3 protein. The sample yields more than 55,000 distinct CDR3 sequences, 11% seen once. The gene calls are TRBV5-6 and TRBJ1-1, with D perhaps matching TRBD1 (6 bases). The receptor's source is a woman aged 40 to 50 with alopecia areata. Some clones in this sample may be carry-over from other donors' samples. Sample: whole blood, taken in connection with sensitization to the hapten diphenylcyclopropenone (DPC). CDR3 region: CASSGGPNTEAFF. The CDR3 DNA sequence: TGTGCCAGCAGCGGGGGGCCGAACACTGAAGCTTTCTTT.